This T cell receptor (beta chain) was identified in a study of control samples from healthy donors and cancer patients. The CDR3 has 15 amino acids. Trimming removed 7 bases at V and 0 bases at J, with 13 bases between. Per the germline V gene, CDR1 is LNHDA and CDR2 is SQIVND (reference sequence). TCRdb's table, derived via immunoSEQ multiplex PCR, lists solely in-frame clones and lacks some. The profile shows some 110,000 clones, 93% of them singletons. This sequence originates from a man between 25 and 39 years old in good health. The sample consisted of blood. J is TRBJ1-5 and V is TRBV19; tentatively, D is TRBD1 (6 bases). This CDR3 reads CASTQTGSSNQPQHF. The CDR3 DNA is TGTGCCAGTACCCAGACAGGATCTAGCAATCAGCCCCAGCATTTT.